This is a list of T cell receptor beta chains from one sample in a study of radiation and T cells in renal cell carcinoma. Repertoires were generated with immunoSEQ multiplex PCR, while TCRdb's copy carries only in-frame clones and drops some. The repertoire includes roughly 100,000 clones, approximately 83% of them detected once, and 5% to 8% sits in the top ten. The sequences come from blood, collected from a patient whose treatment included radiotherapy and nephrectomy. The receptors stem from a man aged 55 to 69 with renal cell carcinoma. CDR3s include the opening cysteine and the closing phenylalanine or tryptophan. The order of the fields is D gene, clone size, J gene, V gene, CDR3 DNA, CDR3 protein. A D gene is named only where the DNA matches it firmly. Size tells how often a clone was seen (once, few, many) or the class of an expanded clone, and some rows leave it out.

>TRBD1|NA|TRBJ2-5|TRBV7-7
TGTGCCAGCAGCCCCACCGGGACAGGGATAGAGACCCAGTACTTC
CASSPTGTGIETQYF
>TRBD1|NA|TRBJ1-3|TRBV4-2
TGTGCCAGCAGCCAAGAGGGGACAGGGTCGGGAGGGTCTGGAAACACCATATATTTT
CASSQEGTGSGGSGNTIYF
>NA|NA|TRBJ1-1|TRBV5-1
TGCGCCAGCAGCTTGTCAGGGAGGGTCACTGAAGCTTTCTTT
CASSLSGRVTEAFF
>NA|NA|TRBJ2-1|TRBV19
TGTGCCAGTAGTTGGTCGGCAGGGGGCCTAGCGGGACGGGATGAGCAGTTCTTC
CASSWSAGGLAGRDEQFF
>TRBD2|NA|TRBJ2-7|TRBV2
TGTGCCAGCAGTGGGGGGACTAGTTGGTACGAGCAGTACTTC
CASSGGTSWYEQYF
>NA|NA|TRBJ2-7|TRBV19
TGTGCCAGTAGAAAATTCGGACACATTCTCTACGAGCAGTACTTC
CASRKFGHILYEQYF
>TRBD2|NA|TRBJ2-7|TRBV7-6
TGTGCCAGCAGCTCCAGCGGGAACTACGAGCAGTACTTC
CASSSSGNYEQYF
>NA|NA|TRBJ2-3|TRBV4-2
TGTGCCAGCAGCCAAGTACATGCTCGGGTCACAGATACGCAGTATTTT
CASSQVHARVTDTQYF
>TRBD1|once|TRBJ1-5|TRBV18
TGTGCCAGCTCACCGGACAGGGGCAATAGCAATCAGCCCCAGCATTTT
CASSPDRGNSNQPQHF
>NA|NA|TRBJ2-2|TRBV19
TGTGCCAGCTTACGCGGGGGCCCCATCTTCACCGGGGAGCTGTTTTTT
CASLRGGPIFTGELFF
>NA|once|TRBJ2-2|TRBV7-2
TGTGCCAGCAGCTTAGCGGTGGTAGCGAACACCGGGGAGCTGTTTTTT
CASSLAVVANTGELFF
>NA|NA|TRBJ2-7|TRBV6-6
TGTGCCAGCAGTTACCCAGGACAAAGCTACGAGCAGTACTTC
CASSYPGQSYEQYF
>TRBD2|NA|TRBJ2-1|TRBV19
TGTGCCAGTTCCCTCTCGTTAGGGAGGGCCTCGTACAATGAGCAGTTCTTC
CASSLSLGRASYNEQFF
>NA|once|TRBJ1-1|TRBV6-5
TGTGCCAGCAGTTACTCAGCTGGGAACACTGAAGCTTTCTTT
CASSYSAGNTEAFF
>TRBD1|NA|TRBJ2-5|TRBV18
TGTGCCAGCTCACCACGCGGACAGGCGGAGACCCAGTACTTC
CASSPRGQAETQYF
>NA|NA|TRBJ2-1|TRBV7-6
TGTGCCAGCACCCCGTCCTACGGGGGCAATGAGCAGTTCTTC
CASTPSYGGNEQFF
>TRBD2|NA|TRBJ2-3|TRBV2
TGTGCCAGCAGTGACCTTAGCGGGAGAGGCACAGATACGCAGTATTTT
CASSDLSGRGTDTQYF
>NA|NA|TRBJ1-3|TRBV4-3
TGCGCCAGCAGCCTCCACGCGGGGTCCTCTGGAAACACCATATATTTT
CASSLHAGSSGNTIYF
>NA|NA|TRBJ1-1|TRBV11-1
TGTGCCAGCAGCTTAGACAGGGACACTGAAGCTTTCTTT
CASSLDRDTEAFF
>NA|few|TRBJ1-1|TRBV19
TGTGCCAGTAGTCCTACAGGGATTTGGACTGAAGCTTTCTTT
CASSPTGIWTEAFF
>NA|once|TRBJ2-5|TRBV7-9
TGTGCCAGCAGCTTAGTAGGCGGCAGATGGACCCAGTACTTC
CASSLVGGRWTQYF
>NA|NA|TRBJ1-1|TRBV5-4
TGTGCCAGCAGCTTGGGACTGAACACTGAAGCTTTCTTT
CASSLGLNTEAFF
>NA|NA|TRBJ2-2|TRBV19
TGTGCCACCAAGGGGGGAATCAACACCGGGGAGCTGTTTTTT
CATKGGINTGELFF
>NA|NA|TRBJ2-7|TRBV15
TGTGCCACCAGCAGAATGGGGGTAGAGGGGGGACTCCCTCACTACGAGCAGTACTTC
CATSRMGVEGGLPHYEQYF
>NA|NA|TRBJ1-3|TRBV7-9
TGTGCCAGCACTCACAACCGGGGAGGAAACACCATATATTTT
CASTHNRGGNTIYF
>NA|NA|TRBJ2-4|TRBV7-9
TGTGCCAGCAGCTCTGGGTCAGTAAAAAACATTCAGTACTTC
CASSSGSVKNIQYF
>NA|NA|TRBJ2-7|TRBV30
TGTGCCTGGATCTCGGCTTACGAGCAGTACTTC
CAWISAYEQYF
>NA|NA|TRBJ2-5|TRBV11-1
TGTGCCAGCGGGTCCCGGGGGCTGGTGGAGACCCAGTACTTC
CASGSRGLVETQYF
>NA|NA|TRBJ2-7|TRBV11-2
TGTGCCAGCAGCCCTTTGGGCAGGCGGAGCTCCTACGAGCAGTACTTC
CASSPLGRRSSYEQYF
>TRBD2|NA|TRBJ2-1|TRBV10-3
TGTGCCATCAGGAGGCCGGGACTAGCGAATGAGCAGTTCTTC
CAIRRPGLANEQFF
>TRBD1|NA|TRBJ2-2|TRBV11-2
TGTGCCAGCAGCTTAGTTGCCCAGGGGGCGCGATACGGGGAGCTGTTTTTT
CASSLVAQGARYGELFF
>NA|NA|TRBJ1-2|TRBV7-9
TGTGCCAGCAGCTTAGTGGGCGCCGGGGACCTTCATGGCTACACCTTC
CASSLVGAGDLHGYTF
>NA|NA|TRBJ1-5|TRBV6-1
TGTGCCAGCAGTGAAACGAGGGCTCAGCCCCAGCATTTT
CASSETRAQPQHF
>NA|NA|TRBJ1-5|TRBV28
TGTGCCAGCAGTTTATTGACTCCCGGCAGCAATCAGCCCCAGCATTTT
CASSLLTPGSNQPQHF
>TRBD2|NA|TRBJ2-1|TRBV5-6
TGTGCCAGCAGCTTCGGACTAGCGGAACCGAGCTCCTACAATGAGCAGTTCTTC
CASSFGLAEPSSYNEQFF
>NA|NA|TRBJ2-2|TRBV2
TGTGCCAGCCGGGAAGAGGCGTCTGGGGAGCTGTTTTTT
CASREEASGELFF
>NA|NA|TRBJ2-7|TRBV7-9
TGTGCCAGCTGGGGGGGAGGGGGTGGCTACGAGCAGTACTTC
CASWGGGGGYEQYF
>NA|NA|TRBJ1-1|TRBV28
TGTGCCAGCAGATACAGGTTTAATGAAGCTTTCTTT
CASRYRFNEAFF
>NA|NA|TRBJ2-5|TRBV5-1
TGCGCCAGCAGCTTGGACGGACGATATCAAGAGACCCAGTACTTC
CASSLDGRYQETQYF
>NA|NA|TRBJ2-7|TRBV28
TGTGCCAGCAGTTTAGCCGGAAGGGACCAATCCTCCTACGAGCAGTACTTC
CASSLAGRDQSSYEQYF
>NA|NA|TRBJ1-3|TRBV7-2
TGTGCCAGCAGCTTAATGCCTGCGCAAGCTGGAAACACCATATATTTT
CASSLMPAQAGNTIYF
>TRBD2|few|TRBJ2-4|TRBV15
TGTGCCACCAGTTCGCCGCGCCAGCGGGAGGTAGCCAAAAACATTCAGTACTTC
CATSSPRQREVAKNIQYF
>TRBD2|once|TRBJ2-3|TRBV7-2
TGTGCCAGCAGCTTAGGCCAGCGGGAGACAGATACGCAGTATTTT
CASSLGQRETDTQYF
>NA|NA|TRBJ2-7|TRBV23-1
TGCGCCAGCAGTCCCTCTAAGGGGTTCTACGAGCAGTACTTC
CASSPSKGFYEQYF
>NA|NA|TRBJ2-3|TRBV7-8
TGTGCCAGCAGCTCCCTTGTGGGTACAGATACGCAGTATTTT
CASSSLVGTDTQYF
>NA|NA|TRBJ2-1|TRBV14
TGTGCCAGCAGCCAAGAACTGGTTTTGTACTCCAGCTCCTACAATGAGCAGTTCTTC
CASSQELVLYSSSYNEQFF
>NA|once|TRBJ2-7|TRBV9
TGTGCCAGCGGCGTAGACGGGAGCTCCTACGAGCAGTACTTC
CASGVDGSSYEQYF
>NA|NA|TRBJ2-7|TRBV28
TGTGCCAGCAGTTTTGGCAGGGAAGTCCACGAGCAGTACTTC
CASSFGREVHEQYF
>NA|NA|TRBJ1-1|TRBV6-4
TGTGCCAAGAAACCCCAGGACAGACCGAACACTGAAGCTTTCTTT
CAKKPQDRPNTEAFF